This paragraph covers one T cell receptor beta chain sequence. Its antigen is unknown. The record has no base qualities; no much larger clone is one base away. This sample was included in a study of CD8 T cells in Susac syndrome (dated by TCRdb to between 2019 and 2020). About the investigation overall: Of the Susac syndrome patients who were sequenced, roughly 6 had clinically active disease and roughly 8 were in clinical remission. At blood withdrawal, Susac syndrome patients were therapy-naive, treated with corticosteroids (with IVIg additionally given to some), or treated with IVIg alone. Clonality of the CD8+ T cell repertoire was compared between 11 to 12 healthy donors, approximately 14 Susac syndrome patients and about 15 multiple sclerosis patients. Repertoire sequencing was used to test whether CD8+ T cell activation and differentiation in Susac syndrome was antigen driven. Here is what the overall study found, with its caveats: The number of individuals in the TCR sequencing and HLA analysis was acknowledged as relatively small. Looking at Susac-specific public clones, the researchers identified 15 to 20 in the total CD8+ repertoire and roughly 5 in the CD8+ TEMRA repertoire. Clonal expansion was observed in Susac syndrome CD8+ repertoires, with the highest expansion in CD8+ TEMRA cells and greater expansion in clinically active than in remitting patients.

CDR1 and CDR2, looked up from the germline V gene (reference sequence), are MNHEY and SMNVEV. The V and J ends are trimmed by 3 bases and 4 bases, leaving 9 bases between them. The CDR3 contains 13 residues, cysteine and phenylalanine counted. Of the read, only the CDR3 DNA is kept; its 39 bases are in frame from base 1. High-throughput TCR beta sequencing profiled peripheral blood CD8+ and CD4+ T cells from healthy donors, Susac syndrome patients and multiple sclerosis patients. Susac syndrome patients met recently defined diagnostic criteria for definite or probable disease. Bulk CD8+ and CD4+ T cells were purified magnetically by negative isolation, whereas CD8+ TEMRA cells were enriched by FACS. Blood was collected in EDTA tubes and processed within 24 hours, with PBMCs isolated through density gradient centrifugation. PBMCs destined for TCR sequencing were cryopreserved in liquid nitrogen and later thawed in a 37 °C water bath. The sorted or isolated CD4+, CD8+ and CD8+ TEMRA cells reached a purity of at least 90%.

RNA was extracted using the RNeasy kit, and roughly 0.5 to 1 microgram was reverse transcribed with random hexamers. The immunoSEQ multiplex PCR assay, which covers 54 Vbeta and 13 Jbeta segments, was used to amplify TCR beta CDR3 regions. To correct PCR amplification bias, a synthetic template baseline was used for both primer optimization and computational correction. The authors' analysis ran thus. Only productive sequences were kept, with reads annotated to V, D and J genes according to IMGT and analyzed in immunoSEQ Analyzer. Clonality was calculated as one minus the Shannon entropy normalized by log2 of the number of productive unique sequences. For each patient and control, public and private clones were evaluated among the 100 most prevalent clones. Susac-specific clones were defined as absent from healthy and MS cohorts, around 1,000 published viral clones and other ImmuneACCESS disease sequences. The public reads were quality trimmed at Q25 with fastp and then assembled into clones with MiXCR by TCRdb, keeping productive beta chains. Here each entry gathers all rows of one CDR3 protein and keeps the most common genes and DNA. The authors' filters were not applied to this entry. For this sample the table gives about 80,000 distinct CDR3 sequences, of which 95% to 96% were detected only once. Together, the top ten hold roughly 0.45% of the sample.

This sequence uses TRBV27 and TRBJ1-2; the D segment cannot be called with confidence. The TCR sequence derives from a human donor with Susac syndrome. Source material: CD8+ T cells from PBMCs. In nucleotide form, the sequence is TGTGCCAGCAGTTTGACGGCTTCCTATGGCTACACCTTC. The encoded protein is CASSLTASYGYTF.